This paragraph reports one T cell receptor (beta chain). This clonotype has more than one count but fewer than ten. Its antigen target is currently unknown. Nothing much larger sits one base from this clone, and base qualities are not available. The sample originates from a study of post-analysis software for immune sequencing data (dated by TCRdb to the mid-2010s). Regarding the research as a whole: Relapsing-remitting, secondary progressive and progressive-relapsing multiple sclerosis were recorded as disease courses, and subtype annotation was lacking for some patients. Patient repertoires were compared against around 10 previously published healthy control repertoires from donors aged 6 to 25 years. A subset of samples was prepared in parallel using single-end sample barcoding, then pooled and co-amplified after Illumina adapter ligation.

Summary of the overall study and its limitations: Significantly higher frequencies in patients than in controls were found for five or six TRBV segments, including TRBV5-6, TRBV5-1 and TRBV20-1. Strong co-clustering of samples prepared in the same batch was shown by direct clustering with F measure, prompting a batch-effect correction. The multiple sclerosis patient group was slightly younger than the control group. Compared with controls, multiple sclerosis patients had significantly lower normalized Chao1 diversity, a finding suggesting substantial peripheral T-cell clonal expansion.

The trim is 0 bases for V and 9 bases for J, with a gap of 6 bases between the germline ends. Counted from cysteine to phenylalanine, this CDR3 has 12 amino acids. Kept here is only the CDR3 DNA, which spans 36 bases and is read in frame from base 1. CDR1 and CDR2, looked up from the germline V gene (reference sequence), are LNHNV and YYDKDF. The library was generated by PCR. The sequencing machine was an Illumina HiSeq 2500. Unique molecular identifiers were incorporated into TCR beta cDNA libraries to reduce PCR and sequencing biases. Approximately 500,000 cDNA molecules were obtained per 1 to 10 million input T cells, so each molecule approximated one T cell. The patient libraries were prepared and sequenced using the same protocol as the earlier healthy control dataset. Samples belonging to the same batch were prepared together, multiplexed and sequenced on a shared HiSeq lane. The study's own analysis went as follows. MIGEC handled the raw barcoded reads, throwing out single-read molecular identifier groups before consensus assembly and CDR3 extraction. VDJtools was used for post-analysis of the clonotype tables, with diversity normalized by down-sampling every dataset to the smallest sample size. Repertoire overlap clustering matched CDR3 amino acid but not nucleotide sequences to correct batch-related cross-sample contamination. The raw public data were reprocessed by TCRdb itself: fastp quality trimming at Q25, MiXCR clonotype calling, in-frame beta chains only. Under each unique CDR3 protein, matching rows form one entry showing the most common genes and DNA. TCRdb assigned the V and J calls; the authors' analysis was not used. The sample table records fewer than 900,000 distinct CDR3 sequences; 46% of these occur just once. The ten largest clonotypes hold approximately 4.4% of the sample.

To demonstrate the VDJtools post-analysis software, the study profiled TCR beta repertoires from the peripheral blood of 13 young patients with multiple sclerosis. Multiple sclerosis patients were children and adolescents aged roughly 6 to 17 years. The rearranged segments are TRBV15 and TRBJ2-1; no confident D gene assignment can be made. The TCR was taken from a girl aged 5-17 years with multiple sclerosis. Specimen: blood. In nucleotides, the sequence is TGTGCCACCAGCAGAGATAGTTCTGAGCAGTTCTTC. This sequence encodes CATSRDSSEQFF.